What follows describes a single TCR beta chain. Germline-derived CDR1 and CDR2 are SGHTA and FQGNSA. The CDR3 loop spans 15 amino acids. V lost 2 bases, J lost 3 bases, and 10 bases lay in between. This sample is part of a study of control samples from healthy donors and cancer patients. Using immunoSEQ multiplex PCR, the repertoire was profiled, and TCRdb retains in-frame clones only, with some absent. The sample contains over 70,000 clones, around 90% of which appear only once. The chain employs TRBV7-2 and TRBJ2-2; TRBD2 might be the D (6 bases). The receptor comes from a woman aged 45 to 65 with colorectal cancer. The sequenced material came from PBMCs. The CDR3 DNA reads TGTGCCAGCAGCTTACGGGAGCCCCACACCGGGGAGCTGTTTTTT. Residues: CASSLREPHTGELFF.